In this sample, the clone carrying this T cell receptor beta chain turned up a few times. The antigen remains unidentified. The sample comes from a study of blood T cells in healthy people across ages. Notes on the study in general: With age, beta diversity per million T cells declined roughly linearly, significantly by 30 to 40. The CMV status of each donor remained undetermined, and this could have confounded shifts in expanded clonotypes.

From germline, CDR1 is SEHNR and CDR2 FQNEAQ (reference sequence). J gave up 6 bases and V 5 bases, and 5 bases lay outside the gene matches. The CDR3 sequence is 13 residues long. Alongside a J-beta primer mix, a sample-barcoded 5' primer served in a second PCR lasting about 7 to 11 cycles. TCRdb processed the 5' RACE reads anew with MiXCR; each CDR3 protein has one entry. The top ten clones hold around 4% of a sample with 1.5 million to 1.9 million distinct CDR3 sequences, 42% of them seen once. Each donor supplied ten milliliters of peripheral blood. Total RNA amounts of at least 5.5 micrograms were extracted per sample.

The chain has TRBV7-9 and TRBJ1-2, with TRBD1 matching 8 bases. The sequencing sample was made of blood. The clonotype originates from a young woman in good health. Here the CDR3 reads CASSIQGDNGYTF. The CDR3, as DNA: TGTGCCAGCAGCATACAGGGGGACAATGGCTACACCTTC.